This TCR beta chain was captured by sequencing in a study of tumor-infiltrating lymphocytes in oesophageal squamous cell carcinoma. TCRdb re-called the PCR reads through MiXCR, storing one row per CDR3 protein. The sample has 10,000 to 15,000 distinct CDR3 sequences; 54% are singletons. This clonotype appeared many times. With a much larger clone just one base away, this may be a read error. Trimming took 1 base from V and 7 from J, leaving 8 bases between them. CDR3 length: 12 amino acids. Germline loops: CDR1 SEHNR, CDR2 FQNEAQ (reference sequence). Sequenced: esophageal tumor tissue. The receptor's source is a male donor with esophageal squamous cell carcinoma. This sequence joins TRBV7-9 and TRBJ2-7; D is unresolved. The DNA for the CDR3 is TGTGCCAGCAGCTTAGGGTTTAATGAGCAGTACTTC. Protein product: CASSLGFNEQYF.